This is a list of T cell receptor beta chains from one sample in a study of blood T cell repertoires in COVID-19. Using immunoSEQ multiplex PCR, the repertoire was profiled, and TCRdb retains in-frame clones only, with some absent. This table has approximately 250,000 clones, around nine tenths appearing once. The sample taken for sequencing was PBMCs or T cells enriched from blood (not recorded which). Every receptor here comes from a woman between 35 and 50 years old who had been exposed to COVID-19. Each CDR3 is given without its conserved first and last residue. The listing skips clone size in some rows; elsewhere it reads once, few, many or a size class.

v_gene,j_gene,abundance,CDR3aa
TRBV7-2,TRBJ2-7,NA,ASSLTIGDEQY
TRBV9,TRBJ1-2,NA,ASSVRPGDSYGYT
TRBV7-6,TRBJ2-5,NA,ASSSGGGEETQY
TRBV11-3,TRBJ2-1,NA,ASSLVSLREQF
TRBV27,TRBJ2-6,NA,ASSNTRGSGANVLT
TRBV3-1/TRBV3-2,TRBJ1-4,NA,ASSPGQAQLGLF
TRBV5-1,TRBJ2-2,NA,ASSLDSYSLELF
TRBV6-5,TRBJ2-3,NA,ASSYSAGGADTQY
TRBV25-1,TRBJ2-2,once,ASSKDRGGTGELF
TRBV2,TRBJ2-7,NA,ASTSGTGGYEQY
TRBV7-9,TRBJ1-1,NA,ASSSTRQFTEAF
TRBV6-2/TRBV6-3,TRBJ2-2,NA,ASSRTSGNTGELF
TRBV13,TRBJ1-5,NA,ASSSQGWGQPQH
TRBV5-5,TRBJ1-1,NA,ASSLGQMNTEAF